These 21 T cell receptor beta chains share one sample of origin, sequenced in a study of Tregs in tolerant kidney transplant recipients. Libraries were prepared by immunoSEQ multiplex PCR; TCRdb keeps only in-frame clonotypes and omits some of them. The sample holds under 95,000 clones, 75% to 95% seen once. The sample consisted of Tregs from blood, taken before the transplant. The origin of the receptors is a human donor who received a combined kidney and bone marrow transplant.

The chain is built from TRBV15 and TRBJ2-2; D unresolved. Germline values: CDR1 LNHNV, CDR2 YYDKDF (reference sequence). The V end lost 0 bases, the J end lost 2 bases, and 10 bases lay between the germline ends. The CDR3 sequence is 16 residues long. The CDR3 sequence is CATSRDSKGNTGELFF. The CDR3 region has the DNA TGTGCCACCAGCAGAGATTCGAAAGGAAACACCGGGGAGCTGTTTTTT.

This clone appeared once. The CDR3 protein is CASSPRTDNTGELFF. The DNA for the CDR3 is TGTGCCAGCTCACCGAGGACAGACAACACCGGGGAGCTGTTTTTT. V gene TRBV18 combines with J gene TRBJ2-2, with D tentatively TRBD1 (6 bases). V lost 3 bases and J lost 2, with 10 bases in between. The V gene's germline CDR1 is KGHSH and CDR2 LQKENI. The CDR3 runs 15 residues.

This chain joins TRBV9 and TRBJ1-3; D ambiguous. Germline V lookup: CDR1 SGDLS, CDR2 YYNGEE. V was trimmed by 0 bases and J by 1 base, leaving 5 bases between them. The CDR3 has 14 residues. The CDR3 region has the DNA TGTGCCAGCAGCGTAGAAAATTCTGGAAACACCATATATTTT. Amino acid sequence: CASSVENSGNTIYF.

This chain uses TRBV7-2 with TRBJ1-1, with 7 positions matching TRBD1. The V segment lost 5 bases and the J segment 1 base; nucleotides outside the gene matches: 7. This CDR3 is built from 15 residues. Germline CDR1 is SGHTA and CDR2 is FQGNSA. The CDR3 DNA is TGTGCCAGCAGCGGATCGGGACAGAAGAACACTGAAGCTTTCTTT. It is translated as CASSGSGQKNTEAFF.

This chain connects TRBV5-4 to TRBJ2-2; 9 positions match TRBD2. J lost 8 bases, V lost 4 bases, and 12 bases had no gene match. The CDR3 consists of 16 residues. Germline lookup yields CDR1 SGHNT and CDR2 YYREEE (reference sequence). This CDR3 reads CASSIIRASGKGELFF. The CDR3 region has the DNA TGTGCCAGCAGCATCATTCGGGCTAGCGGGAAGGGGGAGCTGTTTTTT.

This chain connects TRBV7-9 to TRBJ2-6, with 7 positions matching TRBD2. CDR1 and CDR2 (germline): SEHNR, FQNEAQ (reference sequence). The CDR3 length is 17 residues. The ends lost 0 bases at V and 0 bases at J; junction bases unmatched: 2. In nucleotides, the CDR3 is TGTGCCAGCAGCTTAGCTCCGGGGGGCTCTGGGGCCAACGTCCTGACTTTC. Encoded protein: CASSLAPGGSGANVLTF.

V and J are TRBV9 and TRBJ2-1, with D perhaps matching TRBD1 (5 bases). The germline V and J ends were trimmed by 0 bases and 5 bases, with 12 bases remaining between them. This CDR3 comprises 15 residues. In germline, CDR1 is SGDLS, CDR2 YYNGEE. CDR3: CASSVGQGIDNEQFF. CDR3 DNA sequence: TGTGCCAGCAGCGTAGGCCAGGGAATAGACAATGAGCAGTTCTTC.

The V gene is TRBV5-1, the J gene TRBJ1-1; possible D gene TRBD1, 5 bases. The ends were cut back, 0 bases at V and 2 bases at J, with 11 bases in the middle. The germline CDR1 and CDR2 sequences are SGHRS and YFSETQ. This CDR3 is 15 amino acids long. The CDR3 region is CASSLVGGGNTEAFF. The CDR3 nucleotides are TGCGCCAGCAGCTTGGTTGGGGGAGGAAACACTGAAGCTTTCTTT. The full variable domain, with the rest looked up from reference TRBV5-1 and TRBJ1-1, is KAGVTQTPRYLIKTRGQQVTLSCSPISGHRSVSWYQQTPGQGLQFLFEYFSETQRNKGNFPGRFSGRQFSNSRSEMNVSTLELGDSALYLCASSLVGGGNTEAFFGQGTRLTVV.

This CDR3 reads CASSSGLVGETQYF. The DNA of the CDR3 is TGTGCCAGCAGTTCGGGACTAGTCGGGGAGACCCAGTACTTC. The V call is TRBV6-1, the J call TRBJ2-5, with TRBD2 matching over 8 bases. V shed 5 bases and J 5 bases; nucleotides not matched to a gene: 7. CDR3 size: 14 residues. Germline V lookup: CDR1 MNHNS, CDR2 SASEGT.

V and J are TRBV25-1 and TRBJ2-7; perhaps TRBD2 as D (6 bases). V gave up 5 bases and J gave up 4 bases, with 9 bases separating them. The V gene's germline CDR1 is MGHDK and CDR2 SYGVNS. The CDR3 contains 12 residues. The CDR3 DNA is TGTGCCAGCAGTTCGGGGAGGTACGAGCAGTACTTC. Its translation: CASSSGRYEQYF.

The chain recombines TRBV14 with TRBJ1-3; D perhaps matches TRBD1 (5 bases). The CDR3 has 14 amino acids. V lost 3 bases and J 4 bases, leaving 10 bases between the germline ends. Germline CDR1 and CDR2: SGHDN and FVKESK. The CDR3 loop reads CASSHRVSGNTIYF. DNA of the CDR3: TGTGCCAGCAGCCACAGGGTTTCGGGAAACACCATATATTTT.

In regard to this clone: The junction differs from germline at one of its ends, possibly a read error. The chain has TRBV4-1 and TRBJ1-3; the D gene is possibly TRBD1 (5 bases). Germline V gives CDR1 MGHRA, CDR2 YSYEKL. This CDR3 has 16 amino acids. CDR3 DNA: TGTGCCAGCAGCCGAGAGGGGTCGGAATCTGGAAACACCATATATTTT. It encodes CASSREGSESGNTIYF.

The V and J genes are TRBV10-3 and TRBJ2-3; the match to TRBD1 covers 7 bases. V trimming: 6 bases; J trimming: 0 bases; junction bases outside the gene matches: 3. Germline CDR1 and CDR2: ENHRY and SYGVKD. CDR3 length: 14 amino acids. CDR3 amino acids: CAIRNRGSTDTQYF. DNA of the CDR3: TGTGCCATCAGAAACAGGGGAAGCACAGATACGCAGTATTTT.

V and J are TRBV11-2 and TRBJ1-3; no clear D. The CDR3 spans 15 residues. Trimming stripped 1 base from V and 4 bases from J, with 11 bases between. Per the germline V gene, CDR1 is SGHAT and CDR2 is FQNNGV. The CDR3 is CASSLGSGMGNTIYF. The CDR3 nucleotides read TGTGCCAGCAGCTTAGGGTCCGGGATGGGAAACACCATATATTTT.

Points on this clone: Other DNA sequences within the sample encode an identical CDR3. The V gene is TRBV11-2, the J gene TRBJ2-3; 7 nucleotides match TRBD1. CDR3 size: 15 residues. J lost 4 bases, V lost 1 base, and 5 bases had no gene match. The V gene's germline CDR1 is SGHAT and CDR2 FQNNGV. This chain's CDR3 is CASSLALGGPDTQYF. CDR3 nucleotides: TGTGCCAGCAGCTTAGCGTTAGGGGGCCCAGATACGCAGTATTTT. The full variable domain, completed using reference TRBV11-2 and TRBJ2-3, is EAGVAQSPRYKIIEKRQSVAFWCNPISGHATLYWYQQILGQGPKLLIQFQNNGVVDDSQLPKDRFSAERLKGVDSTLKIQPAKLEDSAVYLCASSLALGGPDTQYFGPGTRLTVL.

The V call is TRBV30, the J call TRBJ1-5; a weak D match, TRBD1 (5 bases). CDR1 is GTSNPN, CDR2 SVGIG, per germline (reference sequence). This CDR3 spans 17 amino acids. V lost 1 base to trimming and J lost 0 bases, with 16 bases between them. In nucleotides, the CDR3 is TGTGCCTGGAGTGCGGGACGGGGAGATTATAGCAATCAGCCCCAGCATTTT. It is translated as CAWSAGRGDYSNQPQHF.

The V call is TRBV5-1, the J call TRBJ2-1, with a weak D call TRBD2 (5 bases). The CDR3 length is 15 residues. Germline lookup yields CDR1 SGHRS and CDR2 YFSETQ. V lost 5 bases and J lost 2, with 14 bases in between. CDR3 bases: TGCGCCAGCAGTTATTTGGGAGAAACCTACAATGAGCAGTTCTTC. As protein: CASSYLGETYNEQFF.

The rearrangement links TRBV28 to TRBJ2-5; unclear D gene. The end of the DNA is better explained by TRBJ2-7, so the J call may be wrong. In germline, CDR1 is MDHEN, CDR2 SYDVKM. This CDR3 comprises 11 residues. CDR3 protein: CASSVAYEQYF. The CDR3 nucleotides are TGTGCCAGCAGTGTCGCATACGAGCAGTACTTC.

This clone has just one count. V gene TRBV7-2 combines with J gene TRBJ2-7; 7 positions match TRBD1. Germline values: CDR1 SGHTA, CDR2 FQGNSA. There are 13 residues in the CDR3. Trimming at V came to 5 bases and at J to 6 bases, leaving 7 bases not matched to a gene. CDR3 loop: CASSPGTVREQYF. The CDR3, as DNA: TGTGCCAGCAGCCCCGGGACAGTACGCGAGCAGTACTTC.

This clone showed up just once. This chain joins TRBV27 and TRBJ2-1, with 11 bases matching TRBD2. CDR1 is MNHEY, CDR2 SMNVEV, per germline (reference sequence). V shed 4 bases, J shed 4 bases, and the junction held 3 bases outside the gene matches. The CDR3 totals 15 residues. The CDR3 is CASSSPSGRYNEQFF. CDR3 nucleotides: TGTGCCAGCAGTTCTCCTAGCGGGAGGTACAATGAGCAGTTCTTC.

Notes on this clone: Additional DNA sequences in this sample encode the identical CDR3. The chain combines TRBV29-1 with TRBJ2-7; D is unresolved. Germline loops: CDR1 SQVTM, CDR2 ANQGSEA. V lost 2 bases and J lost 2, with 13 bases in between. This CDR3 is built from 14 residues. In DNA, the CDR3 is TGCAGCGTTGAATTGGGTCGCGCAACCTACGAGCAGTACTTC. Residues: CSVELGRATYEQYF.